One and the same sample provided the 16 T cell receptor beta chains below, sequenced in a study of blood T cell repertoires in COVID-19. Some clones are missing from TCRdb's copy, which holds only in-frame ones; the method was immunoSEQ multiplex PCR. The sample holds about 120,000 clones; roughly 82% are singletons and the top ten take 9% to 13%. Material: peripheral blood. The receptor source for this set is a human donor in a cohort sampled during active COVID-19.

This chain links TRBV7-9 with TRBJ2-1, with 8 positions matching TRBD1. Germline V gene data show CDR1 as SEHNR and CDR2 as FQNEAQ (reference sequence). V gave up 8 bases and J gave up 3 bases; unmatched junction bases: 12. This CDR3 contains 16 residues. CDR3 bases: TGTGCCAGCGACAGGGGCCAAGGGGGCGGCTACAATGAGCAGTTCTTC. It codes for CASDRGQGGGYNEQFF.

This clone was picked up a small number of times. The chain is built from TRBV11-2 and TRBJ1-3; D call uncertain. V shed 4 bases and J shed 0 bases, with 7 bases lying between them. The CDR3 runs to 14 residues. Germline V gene data show CDR1 as SGHAT and CDR2 as FQNNGV. The CDR3 loop reads CASSSISSGNTIYF. DNA for the CDR3: TGTGCCAGCAGCTCCATTTCCTCTGGAAACACCATATATTTT.

The chain recombines TRBV7-2 with TRBJ2-3; maybe TRBD1 (5 bases). The germline V gene has CDR1 SGHTA and CDR2 FQGNSA. Trimming removed 3 bases at V and 7 bases at J, with 17 bases between. The CDR3 length is 15 residues. CDR3 loop: CASSFMDNPSNTQYF. The CDR3 DNA sequence: TGTGCCAGCAGCTTCATGGACAACCCCTCGAATACGCAGTATTTT.

This CDR3 reads CASSFGQGLGTYGYTF. Written as DNA, the CDR3 is TGTGCCAGCAGCTTCGGACAGGGGCTGGGGACCTATGGCTACACCTTC. This rearrangement joins TRBV7-2 to TRBJ1-2; 9 nucleotides line up with TRBD1. This CDR3 is built from 16 residues. Germline V lookup: CDR1 SGHTA, CDR2 FQGNSA. After removal of 3 bases from V and 4 bases from J, the junction contained 9 bases not matched to a gene. Using reference TRBV7-2 and TRBJ1-2 for the parts outside the CDR3, the full variable domain is GAGVSQSPSNKVTEKGKDVELRCDPISGHTALYWYRQSLGQGLEFLIYFQGNSAPDKSGLPSDRFSAERTGGSVSTLTIQRTQQEDSAVYLCASSFGQGLGTYGYTFGSGTRLTVV.

The chain couples TRBV5-1 to TRBJ1-1; D remains unclear. The CDR3 extends over 13 amino acids. V lost 4 bases and J lost 5, with 12 bases in between. Germline V gene sequence: CDR1 SGHRS, CDR2 YFSETQ. The CDR3 nucleotides are TGCGCCAGCAGCCCGGACGGGGTTACTGAAGCTTTCTTT. Its translation: CASSPDGVTEAFF.

J is TRBJ2-5 and V is TRBV19; possibly TRBD2 for D (7 bases). The ends were cut back, 5 bases at V and 5 bases at J, with 15 bases in the middle. CDR1 and CDR2 from the germline V gene are LNHDA and SQIVND (reference sequence). CDR3 length equals 14 residues. The DNA for the CDR3 is TGTGCCAGTAGTGCCGGCGGGGGCTTCGAGACCCAGTACTTC. Amino acids: CASSAGGGFETQYF.

J is TRBJ2-5 and V is TRBV5-1, with 12 bases that match TRBD2. Germline V gene lookup returns CDR1 SGHRS and CDR2 YFSETQ. Trimming took 3 bases from V and 5 from J; bases not matched to a gene: 5. The CDR3 has 15 residues. The CDR3 protein is CASSWTSGVGETQYF. The CDR3 bases are TGCGCCAGCAGCTGGACTAGCGGGGTGGGGGAGACCCAGTACTTC.

This sequence joins TRBV7-9 and TRBJ1-1; D is undetermined. Germline-derived CDR1 and CDR2 are SEHNR and FQNEAQ (reference sequence). Trimming pared 6 bases from V and 8 bases from J, leaving 16 bases between. The CDR3 consists of 13 residues. CDR3 loop: CASSPFSVGEAFF. For the CDR3, the DNA is TGTGCCAGCAGTCCGTTCAGTGTCGGGGAAGCTTTCTTT.

V usage is TRBV27 and J usage is TRBJ2-2, with 9 bases aligning to TRBD2. The CDR3 runs to 17 residues. Germline V lookup: CDR1 MNHEY, CDR2 SMNVEV (reference sequence). V dropped 3 bases and J dropped 5; count of bases not matched to a gene: 10. This chain's CDR3 is CASSLPSGGPSTGELFF. The CDR3 DNA reads TGTGCCAGCAGTTTGCCCAGCGGGGGGCCGAGTACCGGGGAGCTGTTTTTT.

Ten or more counts support this clone. For the CDR3, the DNA is TGTGCCAGCAGTCTCGGGGGGCGGGGGGAGCTGTTTTTT. Protein product: CASSLGGRGELFF. The chain combines TRBV12-3 or TRBV12-4 with TRBJ2-2; possible D gene TRBD2, 7 bases. Trimming stripped 5 bases from V and 8 bases from J, with 12 bases between. CDR3 length: 13 residues.

This chain links TRBV6-1 with TRBJ2-3, with no clear D. The germline gives CDR1 MNHNS, CDR2 SASEGT. V lost 1 base and J lost 6, with 8 bases in between. The CDR3 is made up of 13 amino acids. The CDR3 nucleotides are TGTGCCAGCAGTGAAGACTTCAGGGATACGCAGTATTTT. It encodes CASSEDFRDTQYF.

The chain joins TRBV28 to TRBJ2-1; D is perhaps TRBD2 (5 bases). The V end was cut by 7 bases, the J end by 1 base, with 14 bases between. Per germline, CDR1 MDHEN and CDR2 SYDVKM. This CDR3 has 15 amino acids. Here the CDR3 reads CASTLAGGSYNEQFF. In DNA form, the CDR3 reads TGTGCCAGCACCCTAGCAGGAGGATCCTACAATGAGCAGTTCTTC.

By share of the sample, this clone is medium-sized. The chain employs TRBV2 and TRBJ2-2; 8 nucleotides agree with TRBD2. Germline CDR1 and CDR2: SNHLY and FYNNEI. Unmatched junction bases numbered 3, after V lost 5 bases and J lost 1 base. The CDR3 length is 15 residues. The DNA for the CDR3 is TGTGCCAGCAGTCCCGCGGGGGGGAACACCGGGGAGCTGTTTTTT. This codes for CASSPAGGNTGELFF.

A single count supports this clone. The chain links TRBV7-8 to TRBJ1-3; 7 nucleotides align to TRBD1. J was trimmed by 2 bases and V by 5 bases; bases with no gene match: 6. Germline values: CDR1 SGHVS, CDR2 FQNEAQ. CDR3 size: 15 residues. The chain's CDR3 is CASSRETGTGNTIYF. As DNA, the CDR3 is TGTGCCAGCAGCCGGGAGACAGGGACTGGAAACACCATATATTTT.

The chain combines TRBV5-1 with TRBJ2-1, with D possibly matching TRBD2 (5 bases). Trimming pared 0 bases from V and 4 bases from J, leaving 8 bases between. Germline-derived CDR1 and CDR2 are SGHRS and YFSETQ. There are 14 residues in the CDR3. CDR3 DNA sequence: TGCGCCAGCAGCTTGGATTCGGGGTACAATGAGCAGTTCTTC. Translated, it gives CASSLDSGYNEQFF.

The chain combines TRBV10-3 with TRBJ2-2; D may be TRBD1 (6 bases). The CDR3 totals 16 residues. CDR1 and CDR2 (germline): ENHRY, SYGVKD. Trimming took off 6 bases at V and 4 bases at J, with 18 bases between the two ends. The CDR3 nucleotides read TGTGCCATCAGCATAGCCCGGGGACAAGGCACCGGGGAGCTGTTTTTT. Translation: CAISIARGQGTGELFF.